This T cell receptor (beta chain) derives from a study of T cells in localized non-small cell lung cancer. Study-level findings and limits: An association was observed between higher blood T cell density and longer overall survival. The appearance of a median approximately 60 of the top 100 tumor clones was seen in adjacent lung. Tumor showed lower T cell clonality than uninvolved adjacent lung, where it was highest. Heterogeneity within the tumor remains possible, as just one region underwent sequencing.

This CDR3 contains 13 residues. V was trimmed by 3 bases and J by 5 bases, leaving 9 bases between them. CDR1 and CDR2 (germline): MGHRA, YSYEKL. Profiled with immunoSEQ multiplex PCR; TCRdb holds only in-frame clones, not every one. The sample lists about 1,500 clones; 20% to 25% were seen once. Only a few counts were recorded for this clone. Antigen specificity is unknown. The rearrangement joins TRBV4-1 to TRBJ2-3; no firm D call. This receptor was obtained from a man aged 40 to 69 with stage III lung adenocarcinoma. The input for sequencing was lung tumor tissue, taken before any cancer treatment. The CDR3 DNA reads TGCGCCAGCAGCCACAACAGAGGAGATACGCAGTATTTT. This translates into CASSHNRGDTQYF.